This is a list of T cell receptor beta chains from one sample in a study of glioma-infiltrating T cells after dendritic cell vaccination. The data were produced by immunoSEQ multiplex PCR, yet TCRdb's version contains in-frame clones alone and is incomplete. The data contain 98,000 or so clones, around 80% of them singletons. The specimen comprised blood, sampled after dendritic cell vaccination. These receptors were obtained from a human donor with glioblastoma. The CDR3 runs from the conserved cysteine through the conserved F or W. The D gene is left open where the match is weak. Clone size is shown for a subset of rows, as once, few, many or a class of expanded clone.

>13|TRBV29-1|TRBJ1-1|NA|NA
CSVGPGKRTEAFF
TGCAGCGTCGGACCAGGGAAACGCACTGAAGCTTTCTTT
>14|TRBV2|TRBJ1-6|NA|TRBD1
CASSGGQANSPLHF
TGTGCCAGCAGCGGTGGACAGGCAAATTCACCCCTCCACTTT
>13|TRBV10-3|TRBJ2-5|few|NA
CAISEFEAETQYF
TGTGCCATCAGTGAGTTCGAGGCAGAGACCCAGTACTTC
>13|TRBV5-1|TRBJ2-4|once|NA
CASSLDRKNIQYF
TGCGCCAGCAGCTTGGACAGGAAAAACATTCAGTACTTC
>13|TRBV30|TRBJ1-3|NA|NA
CAWTRGPGNTIYF
TGTGCCTGGACCCGAGGCCCTGGAAACACCATATATTTT
>17|TRBV21-1|TRBJ2-3|NA|NA
CASSRRAGQGSWDTQYF
TGTGCCAGCAGCCGCCGAGCGGGACAGGGGTCTTGGGATACGCAGTATTTT
>14|TRBV5-1|TRBJ2-7|NA|TRBD1
CASSLGTGIYEQYF
TGCGCCAGCAGCTTGGGGACAGGGATCTACGAGCAGTACTTC
>12|TRBV2|TRBJ2-5|NA|TRBD1
CASKRGPETQYF
TGTGCCAGCAAGAGGGGGCCAGAGACCCAGTACTTC
>15|TRBV7-3|TRBJ2-1|NA|NA
CASSSPGSSYNEQFF
TGTGCCAGCAGCTCTCCCGGTAGCTCCTACAATGAGCAGTTCTTC
>15|TRBV14|TRBJ1-4|NA|TRBD1
CASSHWDRGGEKLFF
TGTGCCAGCAGCCACTGGGACAGGGGAGGAGAAAAACTGTTTTTT
>12|TRBV29-1|TRBJ2-5|NA|NA
CSVLPEQETQYF
TGCAGCGTGCTACCTGAACAAGAGACCCAGTACTTC
>13|TRBV27|TRBJ2-7|NA|NA
CASSFGLAYEQYF
TGTGCCAGCAGTTTCGGACTCGCCTACGAGCAGTACTTC
>15|TRBV29-1|TRBJ1-3|once|NA
CSVEDQADRRNTIYF
TGCAGCGTTGAAGATCAGGCAGATAGAAGAAACACCATATATTTT
>13|TRBV6-1|TRBJ2-3|once|NA
CASSARGADTQYF
TGTGCCAGCAGTGCTCGGGGAGCAGATACGCAGTATTTT
>14|TRBV28|TRBJ2-5|NA|NA
CASSSPPMNSEQYF
TGTGCCAGCAGCTCACCTCCGATGAACAGTGAGCAGTACTTC
>15|TRBV6-5|TRBJ2-5|NA|NA
CASSYTGGRQETQYF
TGTGCCAGCAGTTATACCGGGGGGCGGCAAGAGACCCAGTACTTC
>13|TRBV19|TRBJ1-1|NA|NA
CASSLYLNTEAFF
TGTGCCAGTAGTTTATATTTGAACACTGAAGCTTTCTTT
>13|TRBV7-2|TRBJ1-2|NA|NA
CASSLGGVGGYTF
TGTGCCAGCAGCTTAGGGGGGGTCGGTGGCTACACCTTC
>17|TRBV7-6|TRBJ2-1|NA|TRBD2
CASSAWTSGSSYNEQFF
TGTGCCAGCAGCGCCTGGACTAGCGGGAGCTCCTACAATGAGCAGTTCTTC
>14|TRBV2|TRBJ2-7|NA|TRBD2
CASSGLASSYEQYF
TGTGCCAGCAGTGGACTAGCGTCCTCCTACGAGCAGTACTTC
>16|TRBV5-4|TRBJ2-7|NA|TRBD2
CASSLGLAGGPDEQYF
TGTGCCAGCAGCTTGGGACTAGCGGGAGGGCCGGACGAGCAGTACTTC
>13|TRBV30|TRBJ2-5|NA|NA
CAWRRTIAETQYF
TGTGCCTGGAGAAGGACTATAGCGGAGACCCAGTACTTC
>15|TRBV18|TRBJ2-7|NA|TRBD1
CASSPYGTGLYEQYF
TGTGCCAGCTCACCATACGGGACAGGGCTATACGAGCAGTACTTC
>13|TRBV29-1|TRBJ2-6|NA|NA
CSVATSGANVLTF
TGCAGCGTCGCCACTTCTGGGGCCAACGTCCTGACTTTC
>12|TRBV7-2|TRBJ2-5|NA|NA
CASRGLQETQYF
TGTGCCAGCAGGGGCCTGCAAGAGACCCAGTACTTC
>15|TRBV2|TRBJ2-1|NA|TRBD2
CASNPSGNSYNEQFF
TGTGCCAGCAATCCTAGCGGGAACTCCTACAATGAGCAGTTCTTC
>12|TRBV6-1|TRBJ2-5|NA|NA
CASTSKGQTQYF
TGTGCCAGCACTAGTAAGGGGCAGACCCAGTACTTC